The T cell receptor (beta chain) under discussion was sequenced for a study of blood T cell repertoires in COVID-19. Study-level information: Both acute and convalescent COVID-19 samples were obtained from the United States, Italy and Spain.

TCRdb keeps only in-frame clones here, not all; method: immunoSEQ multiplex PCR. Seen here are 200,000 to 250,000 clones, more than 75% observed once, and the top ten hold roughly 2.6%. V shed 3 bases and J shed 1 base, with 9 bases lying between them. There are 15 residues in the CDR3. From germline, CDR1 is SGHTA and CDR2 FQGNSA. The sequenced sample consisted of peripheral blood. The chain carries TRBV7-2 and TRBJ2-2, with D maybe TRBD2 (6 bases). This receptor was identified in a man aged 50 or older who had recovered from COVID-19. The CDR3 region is CASSFRGGNTGELFF. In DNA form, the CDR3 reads TGTGCCAGCAGCTTTCGGGGAGGGAACACCGGGGAGCTGTTTTTT. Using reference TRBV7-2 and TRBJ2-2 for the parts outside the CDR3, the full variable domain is GAGVSQSPSNKVTEKGKDVELRCDPISGHTALYWYRQSLGQGLEFLIYFQGNSAPDKSGLPSDRFSAERTGGSVSTLTIQRTQQEDSAVYLCASSFRGGNTGELFFGEGSRLTVL.